The text below deals with one TCR beta chain. Its binding antigen is unknown. Base qualities are not provided; no much larger clone lies one nucleotide away. The record originates from a study of blood T cell repertoires in COVID-19 (dated by TCRdb to about 2020). Looking at the study overall: The collaborator samples originated in the United States, Italy and Spain and spanned the acute and convalescent phases of COVID-19. The material from the prospective study consisted of cDNA or gDNA derived from T cells, B-cell-depleted T cells, or PBMCs. The dataset comprised deeply sampled blood TCRbeta repertoires from subjects exposed to, actively infected with, or recovered from COVID-19. A freely available public database, intended as a resource for researchers studying the immune response to SARS-CoV-2, is where the repertoires were released. Samples came from the ongoing ImmuneRACE study (first 160 participants) plus 1,254 subjects from 6 global collaborators. Sample metadata almost always included a de-identified subject ID, COVID-19 status, age in years and sex. Where available, HLA class I and class II types were taken from metadata supplied by the sample provider and were not determined by assay-based typing.

General study outcomes and caveats: How much clinical and demographic metadata was included differed by source and by participant, and the metadata was provided uncurated.

Each collaborating institution followed its own protocols to collect whole blood in K2EDTA tubes. Collaborator samples were shipped for TCRbeta analysis as frozen whole blood, isolated PBMCs, or DNA extracted from either sample type. TCRbeta CDR3 regions were amplified from genomic DNA by means of the immunoSEQ Assay, a bias-controlled multiplex PCR. In the source study's methods: Within the assay, amplification of reference gene primers was used to estimate how many nucleated cells each sample contained. To quantify the absolute abundance of each unique TCRbeta CDR3 rearrangement, sequence reads were collapsed and filtered. For each sample, productive Simpson clonality was calculated as the square root of Simpson's diversity index over productive rearrangements. TCRdb limited this immuneACCESS table to in-frame rearrangements with V and J called. A share of clones is missing; checked studies link under half to unresolved V genes, and the rest is unexplained. D and trimming were read from the DNA, whereas the V and J calls and clone size are those reported in that table. Recorded for this sample are about 74,000 clones; just over 85% of them occurred a single time. More than 1.5% of the sample goes to the ten largest clones.

CDR1 and CDR2 (MNHEY, SVGEGT) derive from the germline V gene. The cysteine opens and the phenylalanine closes a CDR3 of 15 amino acids. CDR3 DNA is the only sequence kept; it has 45 bases, read in frame from the first base. V lost 0 bases and J lost 10 bases; the stretch between them is 18 bases long. This receptor chain uses TRBV6-2 or TRBV6-3 and TRBJ1-1, and the D gene may be TRBD1, 5 bases matching. The receptor's source is an elderly woman with active or convalescent COVID-19. The sample consisted of peripheral blood. CDR3 reads: CASSYSYVGGEGAFF. The sequence in DNA is TGTGCCAGCAGTTACTCCTACGTGGGAGGGGAGGGAGCTTTCTTT.